The 25 T cell receptor beta chains below were found in one sample sequenced in a study of cytomegalovirus exposure and HLA in healthy donors. The PCR contained 60 Vbeta and 13 Jbeta primers. Using immunoSEQ multiplex PCR, the repertoire was profiled, and TCRdb retains in-frame clones only, with some absent. Altogether 65,000 to 100,000 clones are present, roughly 73% being singletons, with the ten largest covering roughly 2%. The material sequenced was PBMCs. The receptors stem from a man between 40 and 49 years old in good health and CMV-seronegative.

The gene calls are TRBV5-6 and TRBJ1-2; 7 nucleotides line up with TRBD1. CDR1 is SGHDT, CDR2 YYEEEE, per germline. V shed 4 bases, J shed 0 bases, and the junction held 3 bases outside the gene matches. CDR3 size: 14 residues. CDR3 coding DNA: TGTGCCAGCAGCCTAGACAGGGCTAACTATGGCTACACCTTC. Amino acid sequence: CASSLDRANYGYTF.

The V call is TRBV5-1, the J call TRBJ1-6; D possibly corresponds to TRBD1 (6 bases). V lost 0 bases and J 0 bases, leaving 16 bases between the germline ends. The CDR3 is 19 amino acids. CDR1 and CDR2 from the germline V gene are SGHRS and YFSETQ. The DNA of the CDR3 is TGCGCCAGCAGCTTGGGGCCAAACAGGGCTAGCTCCTATAATTCACCCCTCCACTTT. It specifies CASSLGPNRASSYNSPLHF.

The CDR3 DNA reads TGTGCCAGCAGCCCGAATGACAGGGGTTCAACTGAAGCTTTCTTT. It codes for CASSPNDRGSTEAFF. J is TRBJ1-1 and V is TRBV7-6; 8 bases fit TRBD1. Trimming cost V 5 bases and J 5 bases; bases outside gene matches: 10. Germline lookup yields CDR1 SGHVS and CDR2 FNYEAQ. The length of the CDR3 is 15 residues.

This clone was seen only a few times. The chain is built from TRBV18 and TRBJ1-4; 7 bases agree with TRBD1. The J segment lost 5 bases and the V segment lost 1 base, leaving 7 bases of the junction unmatched. CDR1 and CDR2 from the germline V gene are KGHSH and LQKENI. This CDR3 region has 16 residues. The CDR3 loop reads CASSPRAGQINEKLFF. DNA of the CDR3: TGTGCCAGCTCACCACGTGCGGGACAGATAAATGAAAAACTGTTTTTT.

The chain combines TRBV18 with TRBJ2-1; perhaps TRBD1 as D (5 bases). In germline, CDR1 is KGHSH, CDR2 LQKENI. Between the trimmed V and J ends, which lost 1 base and 2 bases, there was a span of 9 bases. The length of the CDR3 is 15 residues. In DNA form, the CDR3 reads TGTGCCAGCTCACCACGGACACCCACCTACAATGAGCAGTTCTTC. This encodes CASSPRTPTYNEQFF.

This sequence joins TRBV4-2 and TRBJ2-7; 8 bases agree with TRBD2. This CDR3 has 16 amino acids. The germline CDR1 and CDR2 sequences are LGHNA and YNFKEQ. The V segment lost 0 bases and the J segment 2 bases; nucleotides outside the gene matches: 6. CDR3 coding DNA: TGTGCCAGCAGCCAAGATCGCGGACTAGCTACCTACGAGCAGTACTTC. Residues: CASSQDRGLATYEQYF.

The chain is built from TRBV28 and TRBJ2-1; 7 bases are shared with TRBD2. CDR1 is MDHEN and CDR2 is SYDVKM in the germline V gene. This CDR3 region has 13 residues. Trimming at V came to 7 bases and at J to 12 bases, leaving 12 bases not matched to a gene. CDR3 bases: TGTGCCAGCACTAGCGGCGGAGCGGAAACGCAGTTCTTC. Protein product: CASTSGGAETQFF.

The chain combines TRBV7-2 with TRBJ1-3, with D tentatively TRBD1 (5 bases). V lost 3 bases and J 2 bases, leaving 8 bases between the germline ends. The germline V gene encodes CDR1 SGHTA and CDR2 FQGNSA. CDR3 length: 14 residues. CDR3 sequence (DNA): TGTGCCAGCAGCTTTTGGGGCGCTGGAAACACCATATATTTT. It encodes CASSFWGAGNTIYF.

The V call is TRBV7-9, the J call TRBJ2-1, with 11 positions matching TRBD2. Germline assignment: CDR1 SEHNR and CDR2 FQNEAQ (reference sequence). V was pared by 1 base and J by 10 bases, with 9 bases of the junction left unmatched. The CDR3 is 16 amino acids. CDR3 residues: CASSLGGLAGGREQFF. CDR3 bases: TGTGCCAGCAGCTTAGGTGGGCTAGCGGGAGGCCGAGAGCAGTTCTTC.

The chain uses TRBV7-2 and TRBJ1-5; D not certain. Trimming left V 1 base short and J 5 bases short, with 9 bases between. The CDR3 sequence is 14 residues long. Germline V gene sequence: CDR1 SGHTA, CDR2 FQGNSA. CDR3 sequence reads: CASSLGRPYQPQHF. The CDR3 DNA reads as TGTGCCAGCAGCTTAGGCAGGCCGTATCAGCCCCAGCATTTT.

The chain carries TRBV5-6 and TRBJ2-4; maybe TRBD1 (6 bases). Germline V gene lookup returns CDR1 SGHDT and CDR2 YYEEEE. Trimming removed 6 bases at V and 6 bases at J, with 22 bases between. This CDR3 spans 16 amino acids. This CDR3 is CASKRGLGQGLNIQYF. The DNA for the CDR3 is TGTGCCAGCAAGAGGGGTCTGGGCCAGGGGCTAAACATTCAGTACTTC. The full variable domain, with the rest looked up from reference TRBV5-6 and TRBJ2-4, is DAGVTQSPTHLIKTRGQQVTLRCSPKSGHDTVSWYQQALGQGPQFIFQYYEEEERQRGNFPDRFSGHQFPNYSSELNVNALLLGDSALYLCASKRGLGQGLNIQYFGAGTRLSVL.

The rearrangement joins TRBV19 to TRBJ1-1; no definite D call. Trimming took off 5 bases at V and 0 bases at J, with 7 bases between the two ends. CDR1 and CDR2 (germline): LNHDA, SQIVND (reference sequence). This CDR3 comprises 13 residues. The CDR3 protein is CASSQYMNTEAFF. The CDR3 region has the DNA TGTGCCAGTAGTCAGTACATGAACACTGAAGCTTTCTTT.

V usage is TRBV5-4 and J usage is TRBJ2-7; 11 bases agree with TRBD2. V trimming: 4 bases; J trimming: 2 bases; junction bases outside the gene matches: 5. The CDR3 is made up of 15 amino acids. Germline loops: CDR1 SGHNT, CDR2 YYREEE (reference sequence). The CDR3 spells CASSPGTSGTYEQYF. CDR3 coding DNA: TGTGCCAGCAGCCCCGGGACTAGCGGAACCTACGAGCAGTACTTC.

The gene calls are TRBV6-6 and TRBJ1-5; 9 bases match TRBD1. Per germline, CDR1 MNHNY and CDR2 SVGAGI (reference sequence). V lost 6 bases, J lost 2 bases, and 5 bases stayed unmatched. The CDR3 extends over 15 amino acids. This chain's CDR3 is CASSETGGGNQPQHF. In DNA, the CDR3 is TGTGCCAGCAGCGAGACAGGGGGAGGCAATCAGCCCCAGCATTTT.

V is TRBV2 and J is TRBJ1-6; 9 nucleotides match TRBD1. The CDR3 covers 14 residues. Germline V CDR1 and CDR2: SNHLY, FYNNEI. The ends lost 7 bases at V and 5 bases at J; junction bases unmatched: 3. Here the CDR3 reads CASTGTGHNSPLHF. CDR3 bases: TGTGCCAGCACCGGGACAGGGCATAATTCACCCCTCCACTTT.

The CDR3 DNA reads as TGTGCCAGCAGTTCCCCCGAGACTAGTTTTGGGGGGGAGCTGTTTTTT. This gives the protein CASSSPETSFGGELFF. The chain carries TRBV28 and TRBJ2-2, with a weak D call TRBD2 (6 bases). The CDR3 loop spans 16 amino acids. Germline V CDR1 and CDR2: MDHEN, SYDVKM. Trimming shortened V by 4 bases and J by 8 bases, and 20 bases separated the two germline ends.

This chain links TRBV10-3 with TRBJ2-2; D is undetermined. The CDR3 is 12 amino acids. V shed 4 bases and J shed 4 bases, with 4 bases lying between them. Germline V gene data show CDR1 as ENHRY and CDR2 as SYGVKD. The CDR3 bases are TGTGCCATCAGTGGGCCCACCGGGGAGCTGTTTTTT. It yields the protein CAISGPTGELFF.

The rearrangement links TRBV6-5 to TRBJ1-6; D is possibly TRBD1 (5 bases). Trimming cost V 8 bases and J 0 bases, with 11 bases left between them. Germline assignment: CDR1 MNHEY and CDR2 SVGAGI. CDR3 length equals 15 residues. The CDR3 protein is CASGALSSYNSPLHF. The CDR3 DNA follows: TGTGCCAGCGGGGCCCTCAGCTCCTATAATTCACCCCTCCACTTT.

This clone appeared once. The DNA of the CDR3 is TGTGCCAGCAGTGAATATAGGCTAGCGGGGGGGGAGGAGCAGTTCTTC. It is translated as CASSEYRLAGGEEQFF. The gene calls are TRBV25-1 and TRBJ2-1, with 12 bases matching TRBD2. V shed 0 bases, J shed 10 bases, and the junction held 7 bases outside the gene matches. Germline V gene data show CDR1 as MGHDK and CDR2 as SYGVNS. The CDR3 loop spans 16 amino acids. Variable domain in full (rest from reference TRBV25-1 and TRBJ2-1): EADIYQTPRYLVIGTGKKITLECSQTMGHDKMYWYQQDPGMELHLIHYSYGVNSTEKGDLSSESTVSRIRTEHFPLTLESARPSHTSQYLCASSEYRLAGGEEQFFGPGTRLTVL.

A few counts support this clone. V gene TRBV18 combines with J gene TRBJ1-5; D is uncertain. The CDR3 sequence is 17 residues long. The V gene lost 3 bases and the J gene lost 3 bases, with 18 bases spanning the gap. CDR1 and CDR2 from the germline V gene are KGHSH and LQKENI. The CDR3 coding sequence is TGTGCCAGCTCACCCTCCCCCTTCAGAAATTACAATCAGCCCCAGCATTTT. Protein sequence: CASSPSPFRNYNQPQHF.

The chain's CDR3 is CASSKTGSYEQYF. CDR3 in DNA: TGTGCCAGCAGTAAGACAGGGAGCTACGAGCAGTACTTC. The chain has TRBV6-5 and TRBJ2-7; 7 nucleotides agree with TRBD1. This CDR3 has 13 residues. The J segment lost 3 bases and the V segment lost 5 bases, leaving 4 bases of the junction unmatched. The germline gives CDR1 MNHEY, CDR2 SVGAGI.

This clone was seen just once. The V and J genes are TRBV30 and TRBJ2-1; TRBD2 matches 15 bases. Looked up from germline, CDR1 is GTSNPN and CDR2 is SVGIG (reference sequence). After removal of 1 base from V and 4 bases from J, the junction contained 23 bases not matched to a gene. The CDR3 is 23 residues long. In DNA form, the CDR3 reads TGTGCCTGGAGTGAGGAGTTTGGCGCGGGACTAGCGGGAGGCCGGGTTACGTACAATGAGCAGTTCTTC. It specifies CAWSEEFGAGLAGGRVTYNEQFF.

This chain links TRBV19 with TRBJ2-2, with 13 bases identical to TRBD2. This CDR3 is built from 16 residues. In germline, CDR1 is LNHDA, CDR2 SQIVND (reference sequence). The V and J ends lost 9 bases and 5 bases, in that order; junction bases with no gene match: 9. The CDR3 sequence: CASTQLAGGRTGELFF. DNA for the CDR3: TGTGCCAGCACGCAACTAGCGGGGGGGCGGACCGGGGAGCTGTTTTTT.

This rearrangement joins TRBV13 to TRBJ2-1; D not certain. V was pared by 5 bases and J by 0 bases, with 8 bases between. Germline assignment: CDR1 PRHDT and CDR2 FYEKMQ (reference sequence). The CDR3 totals 14 residues. CDR3: CASSPISSYNEQFF. The CDR3 coding sequence is TGTGCCAGCAGCCCCATCAGCTCCTACAATGAGCAGTTCTTC.

This rearrangement joins TRBV7-3 to TRBJ2-5; maybe TRBD2 (6 bases). Trimming took 5 bases from V and 2 from J, leaving 9 bases between them. CDR3 length: 13 amino acids. CDR1 and CDR2 from the germline V gene are SGHTA and FQGTGA. For the CDR3, the DNA is TGTGCCAGCAGCACGGCGGGACAAGAGACCCAGTACTTC. Its protein is CASSTAGQETQYF. The full variable domain, completed using reference TRBV7-3 and TRBJ2-5, is GAGVSQTPSNKVTEKGKYVELRCDPISGHTALYWYRQSLGQGPEFLIYFQGTGAADDSGLPNDRFFAVRPEGSVSTLKIQRTERGDSAVYLCASSTAGQETQYFGPGTRLLVL.